The 27 T cell receptor beta chains below come from one sample, sequenced in a study of blood T cell repertoires in COVID-19. Sequencing was performed with immunoSEQ multiplex PCR; in TCRdb, only in-frame clones are kept and a portion is missing. The data show 93,000 or so clones, with roughly 87% seen just once and more than 5.5% held by the top ten. Sequencing was carried out using peripheral blood. The receptor set was obtained from a human donor in a cohort sampled during active COVID-19.

The rearrangement uses TRBV5-4 and TRBJ2-5; 8 nucleotides align to TRBD1. CDR1 and CDR2 (germline): SGHNT, YYREEE (reference sequence). The CDR3 runs 15 residues. Trimming took 0 bases from V and 1 from J; bases not matched to a gene: 2. The CDR3 DNA follows: TGTGCCAGCAGCTTGGGGACAGGGCTCCAAGAGACCCAGTACTTC. It specifies CASSLGTGLQETQYF.

The chain joins TRBV12-3 or TRBV12-4 to TRBJ2-3, with D unresolved. V lost 7 bases to trimming and J lost 5 bases, with 10 bases between them. This CDR3 spans 12 amino acids. CDR3 bases: TGTGCCAGCACCAGACTGGGAGATACGCAGTATTTT. Encoded protein: CASTRLGDTQYF.

This clone was detected once. The J gene is TRBJ1-1, the V gene TRBV11-2; D is undetermined. Trimming pared 1 base from V and 3 bases from J, leaving 6 bases between. CDR1 and CDR2 (germline): SGHAT, FQNNGV. This CDR3 has 13 residues. The CDR3 region is CASSLGPDTEAFF. For the CDR3, the DNA is TGTGCCAGCAGCTTAGGTCCAGACACTGAAGCTTTCTTT. The whole variable domain, filled in from reference TRBV11-2 and TRBJ1-1, reads EAGVAQSPRYKIIEKRQSVAFWCNPISGHATLYWYQQILGQGPKLLIQFQNNGVVDDSQLPKDRFSAERLKGVDSTLKIQPAKLEDSAVYLCASSLGPDTEAFFGQGTRLTVV.

The gene calls are TRBV7-2 and TRBJ2-3; 12 positions agree with TRBD1. CDR1 and CDR2 (germline): SGHTA, FQGNSA. CDR3 length: 15 amino acids. The trim removed 4 bases at V and 7 bases at J, leaving 6 bases unmatched. The CDR3 DNA is TGTGCCAGCAGCTCTCCGGGACAGGGGGCCCATACGCAGTATTTT. Translation gives CASSSPGQGAHTQYF.

The CDR3 is CASSLETVGANEKLFF. DNA for the CDR3: TGTGCCAGCAGCTTAGAAACGGTCGGAGCTAATGAAAAACTGTTTTTT. V is TRBV7-9 and J is TRBJ1-4; no firm D call. The CDR3 runs to 16 residues. Trimming removed 1 base at V and 3 bases at J, with 12 bases between. Germline assignment: CDR1 SEHNR and CDR2 FQNEAQ (reference sequence).

This chain connects TRBV7-6 to TRBJ2-3; 8 bases map to TRBD2. Per germline, CDR1 SGHVS and CDR2 FNYEAQ. J lost 5 bases, V lost 3 bases, and 7 bases had no gene match. The CDR3 is 15 residues long. The CDR3 region is CASSFRGGGGDTQYF. The CDR3 DNA reads as TGTGCCAGCAGCTTCCGGGGGGGAGGTGGAGATACGCAGTATTTT.

This chain connects TRBV7-9 to TRBJ2-7, with D possibly being TRBD1 (6 bases). The CDR3 is 17 amino acids. V gave up 4 bases and J gave up 0 bases, with 19 bases separating them. Germline-derived CDR1 and CDR2 are SEHNR and FQNEAQ (reference sequence). This CDR3 is CASSSNKQGPYSYEQYF. CDR3 bases: TGTGCCAGCAGCTCCAACAAACAGGGCCCGTACTCCTACGAGCAGTACTTC.

The chain links TRBV25-1 to TRBJ2-1; 9 positions match TRBD1. Germline values: CDR1 MGHDK, CDR2 SYGVNS. The CDR3 has 14 residues. V lost 7 bases and J lost 3; bases outside the gene matches: 4. This CDR3 reads CASMDRGYYNEQFF. The CDR3 bases are TGTGCCAGCATGGACAGGGGATACTACAATGAGCAGTTCTTC.

J is TRBJ1-1 and V is TRBV6-4, with D unresolved. There are 13 residues in the CDR3. Germline V gives CDR1 MRHNA, CDR2 SNTAGT. Trimming stripped 2 bases from V and 0 bases from J, with 4 bases between. This CDR3 is CASSDTMNTEAFF. The CDR3 DNA follows: TGTGCCAGCAGTGACACTATGAACACTGAAGCTTTCTTT.

The chain carries TRBV5-6 and TRBJ2-1, with 9 positions matching TRBD2. The germline V gene has CDR1 SGHDT and CDR2 YYEEEE. J gave up 4 bases and V 2 bases, and 10 bases lay outside the gene matches. The CDR3 has 17 amino acids. CDR3 coding DNA: TGTGCCAGCAGCTTATACGTCGGAGCGGGAGGATACAATGAGCAGTTCTTC. Translating gives CASSLYVGAGGYNEQFF.

The chain joins TRBV10-3 to TRBJ1-5; 11 bases line up with TRBD1. V shed 4 bases and J 5 bases; nucleotides not matched to a gene: 7. Germline assignment: CDR1 ENHRY and CDR2 SYGVKD. The CDR3 spans 16 residues. The CDR3 sequence is CAISGGRTGGDQPQHF. CDR3 bases: TGTGCCATCAGTGGGGGGCGGACAGGGGGCGATCAGCCCCAGCATTTT.

The chain has TRBV5-1 and TRBJ2-5, with TRBD2 matching over 14 bases. The V and J ends lost 4 bases and 5 bases, in that order; junction bases with no gene match: 4. Germline-derived CDR1 and CDR2 are SGHRS and YFSETQ. This CDR3 comprises 15 residues. CDR3 nucleotide sequence: TGCGCCAGCAGCCCGGGACTAGCGGGAGATGAGACCCAGTACTTC. Its translation: CASSPGLAGDETQYF.

The V gene is TRBV6-2 or TRBV6-3, the J gene TRBJ2-1; D is possibly TRBD1 (5 bases). V lost 6 bases to trimming and J lost 4 bases, with 16 bases between them. The CDR3 consists of 15 residues. Germline V gives CDR1 MNHEY, CDR2 SVGEGT. The CDR3 bases are TGTGCCAGCAGCCAAGGCCCGACAGCGTACAATGAGCAGTTCTTC. Amino acids: CASSQGPTAYNEQFF.

Only one count was recorded for this clone. This sequence joins TRBV11-2 and TRBJ2-1; tentative D call: TRBD1 (6 bases). The CDR3 totals 14 residues. The V end was cut by 2 bases, the J end by 5 bases, with 10 bases between. Germline-derived CDR1 and CDR2 are SGHAT and FQNNGV. CDR3 residues: CASSLSQGNNEQFF. The CDR3 DNA reads as TGTGCCAGCAGCTTATCACAGGGTAACAATGAGCAGTTCTTC.

This chain uses TRBV7-3 with TRBJ2-3; D unclear. The CDR3 extends over 15 amino acids. Germline CDR1 SGHTA, CDR2 FQGTGA. Trimming took off 0 bases at V and 5 bases at J, with 12 bases between the two ends. Here the CDR3 reads CASSLTGQVGDTQYF. The CDR3 DNA follows: TGTGCCAGCAGCTTAACGGGCCAGGTAGGAGATACGCAGTATTTT.

This chain joins TRBV28 and TRBJ2-2; 9 nucleotides agree with TRBD2. This CDR3 is built from 15 residues. V shed 1 base, J shed 8 bases, and the junction held 5 bases outside the gene matches. Per germline, CDR1 MDHEN and CDR2 SYDVKM. This CDR3 reads CASSLSAGGSGELFF. The DNA of the CDR3 is TGTGCCAGCAGTTTATCAGCGGGGGGCTCGGGGGAGCTGTTTTTT.

CDR3 amino acids: CASSFTGTGGYEQYF. In DNA, the CDR3 is TGTGCCAGCAGTTTTACCGGGACAGGGGGCTACGAGCAGTACTTC. The chain combines TRBV28 with TRBJ2-7, with 11 nucleotides matching TRBD1. This CDR3 is built from 15 residues. J lost 3 bases, V lost 3 bases, and 4 bases had no gene match. CDR1 MDHEN and CDR2 SYDVKM come from the germline V gene.

The chain links TRBV21-1 to TRBJ2-7; the table gives TRBD1 as D, unverified against the DNA. TRBV21-1 is shown as a pseudogene. The CDR3 is made up of 16 amino acids. The CDR3 spells CASSEKMCRGGYEQYF. Here the CDR3 DNA reads TGTGCCAGCAGCGAAAAAATGTGCAGGGGTGGCTACGAGCAGTACTTC.

The chain recombines TRBV2 with TRBJ1-4; 8 positions agree with TRBD1. The CDR3 extends over 15 amino acids. Germline V gene data show CDR1 as SNHLY and CDR2 as FYNNEI. The trim removed 4 bases at V and 8 bases at J, leaving 9 bases unmatched. The CDR3: CASSGQGTTGEKLFF. CDR3 DNA sequence: TGTGCCAGCAGTGGACAGGGGACGACGGGGGAAAAACTGTTTTTT.

The chain's CDR3 is CASSLGGGPNEKLFF. The CDR3 DNA reads TGTGCCAGCAGTTTAGGGGGGGGACCTAATGAAAAACTGTTTTTT. The chain couples TRBV28 to TRBJ1-4; possibly TRBD1 for D (5 bases). Trimming stripped 2 bases from V and 3 bases from J, with 10 bases between. The CDR3 has 15 residues. Germline V lookup: CDR1 MDHEN, CDR2 SYDVKM.

V usage is TRBV13 and J usage is TRBJ2-5, with 7 bases matching TRBD1. The CDR3 is made up of 13 amino acids. CDR1 and CDR2 from the germline V gene are PRHDT and FYEKMQ (reference sequence). V shed 5 bases and J 5 bases; nucleotides not matched to a gene: 5. The CDR3 here is CASSPRQGETQYF. The CDR3 bases are TGTGCCAGCAGCCCAAGACAGGGCGAGACCCAGTACTTC.

In this sample, this clone turned up once. Other DNA sequences within the sample encode an identical CDR3. This chain joins TRBV6-5 and TRBJ2-7; 10 positions agree with TRBD2. The CDR3 sequence is 15 residues long. From germline, CDR1 is MNHEY and CDR2 SVGAGI. V lost 0 bases, J lost 4 bases, and 3 bases stayed unmatched. CDR3 in DNA: TGTGCCAGCAGTTACTCGTCTAGCGGGAGTTACGAGCAGTACTTC. This encodes CASSYSSSGSYEQYF.

The chain recombines TRBV7-8 with TRBJ2-7; D is undetermined. V lost 4 bases and J 3 bases, leaving 7 bases between the germline ends. The CDR3 runs to 12 residues. Germline lookup yields CDR1 SGHVS and CDR2 FQNEAQ. The CDR3 region is CASSSHSYEQYF. The CDR3 DNA follows: TGTGCCAGCAGCTCCCACAGCTACGAGCAGTACTTC. Full variable domain (outside the CDR3, taken from reference TRBV7-8 and TRBJ2-7): GAGVSQSPRYKVAKRGQDVALRCDPISGHVSLFWYQQALGQGPEFLTYFQNEAQLDKSGLPSDRFFAERPEGSVSTLKIQRTQQEDSAVYLCASSSHSYEQYFGPGTRLTVT.

V usage is TRBV2 and J usage is TRBJ2-2; D not resolved. The CDR3 is 11 amino acids. V was cut by 7 bases and J by 8 bases, with 8 bases left in between. Germline values: CDR1 SNHLY, CDR2 FYNNEI. In DNA, the CDR3 is TGTGCCAGCACCTATTGGGGGGAGCTGTTTTTT. Protein: CASTYWGELFF.

This sequence joins TRBV6-5 and TRBJ1-5, with TRBD1 matching 8 bases. J gave up 6 bases and V 2 bases, and 6 bases lay outside the gene matches. The CDR3 extends over 15 amino acids. Germline CDR1 reads MNHEY; CDR2 reads SVGAGI. CDR3 amino acids: CASSYGQGAGQPQHF. In nucleotides, the CDR3 is TGTGCCAGCAGTTACGGGCAGGGGGCCGGTCAGCCCCAGCATTTT.

The gene calls are TRBV18 and TRBJ2-5; tentatively, D is TRBD1 (6 bases). V dropped 2 bases and J dropped 5 bases, with 9 bases sitting between them. Germline V lookup: CDR1 KGHSH, CDR2 LQKENI. CDR3 length equals 13 residues. CDR3 loop: CASSPGGSETQYF. CDR3 coding DNA: TGTGCCAGCTCACCAGGGGGCAGCGAGACCCAGTACTTC.

This rearrangement joins TRBV6-5 to TRBJ1-2; 7 nucleotides align to TRBD1. The length of the CDR3 is 13 residues. The germline V gene has CDR1 MNHEY and CDR2 SVGAGI. Unmatched junction bases numbered 7, after V lost 6 bases and J lost 6 bases. This chain's CDR3 is CASSQGTVDGYTF. The CDR3 DNA reads as TGTGCCAGCAGCCAGGGGACAGTTGATGGCTACACCTTC.